This TCR beta chain stems from a study of blood T cell repertoires in COVID-19. Background on the study: Sources were T cells, B-cell-depleted T cells, or PBMCs; the material itself was cDNA or gDNA.

The CDR3 is made up of 16 amino acids. The germline V gene has CDR1 SEHNR and CDR2 FQNEAQ (reference sequence). V lost 2 bases to trimming and J lost 2 bases, with 15 bases between them. Per the study methods: Scientists estimated how many nucleated cells there were by amplifying reference gene primers. Clones were sequenced by immunoSEQ multiplex PCR, and TCRdb holds only the in-frame ones, with some missing. That table supplies the V and J calls and clone size; D and trimming were determined from the DNA. The sample shows approximately 85,000 clones, 86% of them seen only once. The receptor was derived from a woman of 80 years or more in a cohort sampled during active or convalescent COVID-19. This chain joins TRBV7-9 and TRBJ1-2, with D possibly matching TRBD1 (5 bases). Sequencing was carried out using peripheral blood. The CDR3 region has the DNA TGTGCCAGCAGCTTAAGTTTCAGGGCGCCCAACTATGGCTACACCTTC. Its translation: CASSLSFRAPNYGYTF.